The text below deals with one T cell receptor beta chain. CD45RO-negative, CCR7-selected cells formed the naive CD8 fraction, which excluded terminally differentiated effector memory CD45RA+ cells. Trimming cost V 0 bases and J 3 bases, with 11 bases left between them. The CDR3 spans 15 residues. Germline values: CDR1 SEHNR, CDR2 FQNEAQ (reference sequence). Assay: immunoSEQ multiplex PCR; the TCRdb copy retains only in-frame clones and omits some. The sample holds about 2.1 million clones, around 93% seen once. These data are taken from a study of shared clonotypes between healthy human individuals. The sequencing input was naive CD8+ T cells from PBMCs. This sequence joins TRBV7-9 and TRBJ1-2; D is uncertain. This clonotype originated in a man in his late teens or twenties in good health. Some clones in this sample may be carry-over from other donors' samples. CDR3 nucleotide sequence: TGTGCCAGCAGCTTAGCCGCAGGACTCGACTATGGCTACACCTTC. Translation: CASSLAAGLDYGYTF.